The rows below give T cell receptor beta chains drawn from one sample of a study of regulatory T cells in long-lasting Graves disease. Via MiXCR, TCRdb re-called the multiplex PCR reads, giving one row per CDR3 protein. This sample carries 400,000 or so distinct CDR3 sequences, about 20% of them seen once, and the ten largest clones take approximately 28%. The specimen comprised peripheral blood mononuclear cells (PBMCs), sampled when the disease was refractory, from a patient treated with antithyroid drugs. These receptors were collected from a female donor with Graves disease. CDR3s include the opening cysteine and the closing phenylalanine or tryptophan. The order of the fields is V gene, J gene, clone size, D gene, CDR3 protein, CDR3 DNA. D genes are given only for firm matches. The size field is filled for only some rows; it gives once, few, many or a size class.

v_gene: TRBV28; j_gene: TRBJ1-1; abundance: many; d_gene: NA; CDR3aa: CASSTMFKTEAFF; CDR3nt: TGTGCCAGCAGCACGATGTTTAAGACTGAAGCTTTCTTT
v_gene: TRBV7-2; j_gene: TRBJ2-7; abundance: NA; d_gene: NA; CDR3aa: CASSPWPRGEQYF; CDR3nt: TGTGCCAGCAGCCCATGGCCCCGTGGAGAGCAGTACTTC
v_gene: TRBV14; j_gene: TRBJ2-5; abundance: NA; d_gene: TRBD1; CDR3aa: CASSIFRGSETQYF; CDR3nt: TGTGCCAGCAGCATCTTCAGGGGGTCGGAGACCCAGTACTTC
v_gene: TRBV11-1; j_gene: TRBJ2-7; abundance: few; d_gene: TRBD1; CDR3aa: CASKARGYSYEQYF; CDR3nt: TGTGCCAGCAAGGCCAGGGGGTACTCCTACGAGCAGTACTTC
v_gene: TRBV6-1; j_gene: TRBJ2-1; abundance: few; d_gene: TRBD1; CDR3aa: CASSLGQGFVPYNEQFF; CDR3nt: TGTGCCAGCAGTCTGGGACAGGGGTTCGTACCCTACAATGAGCAGTTCTTC
v_gene: TRBV20-1; j_gene: TRBJ2-5; abundance: NA; d_gene: NA; CDR3aa: CSARTPQETQYF; CDR3nt: TGCAGTGCTAGAACTCCTCAAGAGACCCAGTACTTC
v_gene: TRBV6-1; j_gene: TRBJ1-5; abundance: few; d_gene: NA; CDR3aa: CATGQGPDLSNQPQHF; CDR3nt: TGTGCCACAGGGCAGGGGCCAGATCTGAGCAATCAGCCCCAGCATTTT
v_gene: TRBV9; j_gene: TRBJ1-4; abundance: NA; d_gene: NA; CDR3aa: CASSVAGGQLNEKLFF; CDR3nt: TGTGCCAGCAGCGTAGCCGGAGGACAGCTTAATGAAAAACTGTTTTTT
v_gene: TRBV15; j_gene: TRBJ1-4; abundance: once; d_gene: NA; CDR3aa: CATSRGGRNGEKLFF; CDR3nt: TGTGCCACCAGCAGGGGTGGGCGAAACGGCGAAAAACTGTTTTTT
v_gene: TRBV12-3/TRBV12-4; j_gene: TRBJ1-5; abundance: NA; d_gene: NA; CDR3aa: CASRRKSSNQPQHF; CDR3nt: TGTGCCAGCAGACGGAAAAGTAGCAATCAGCCCCAGCATTTT
v_gene: TRBV28; j_gene: TRBJ1-6; abundance: many; d_gene: NA; CDR3aa: CASSLSGRSPLHF; CDR3nt: TGTGCCAGCAGTTTATCGGGCCGATCACCCCTCCACTTT